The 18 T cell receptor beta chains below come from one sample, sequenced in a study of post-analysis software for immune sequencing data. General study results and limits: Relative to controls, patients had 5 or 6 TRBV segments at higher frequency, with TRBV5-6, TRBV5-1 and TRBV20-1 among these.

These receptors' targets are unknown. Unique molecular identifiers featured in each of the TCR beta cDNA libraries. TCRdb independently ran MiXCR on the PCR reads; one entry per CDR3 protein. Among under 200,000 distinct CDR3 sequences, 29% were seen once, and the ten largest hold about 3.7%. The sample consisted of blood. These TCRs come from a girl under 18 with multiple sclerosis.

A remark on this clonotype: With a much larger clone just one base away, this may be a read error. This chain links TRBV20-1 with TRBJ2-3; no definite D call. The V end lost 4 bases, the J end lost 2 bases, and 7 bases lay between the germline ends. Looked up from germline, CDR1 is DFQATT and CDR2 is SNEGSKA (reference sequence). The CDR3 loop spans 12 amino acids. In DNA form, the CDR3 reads TGCAGTGCTATGTATTCCACAGATACGCAGTATTTT. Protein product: CSAMYSTDTQYF.

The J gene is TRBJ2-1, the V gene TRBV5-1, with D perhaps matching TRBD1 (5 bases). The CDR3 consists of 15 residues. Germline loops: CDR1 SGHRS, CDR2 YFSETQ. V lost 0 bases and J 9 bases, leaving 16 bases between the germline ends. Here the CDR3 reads CASSLDRMGGSEQFF. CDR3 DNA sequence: TGCGCCAGCAGCTTGGACAGGATGGGCGGTAGTGAGCAGTTCTTC.

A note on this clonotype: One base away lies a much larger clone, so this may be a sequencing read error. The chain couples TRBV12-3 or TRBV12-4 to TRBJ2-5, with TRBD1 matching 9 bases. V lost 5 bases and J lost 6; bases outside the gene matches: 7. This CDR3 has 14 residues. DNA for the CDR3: TGTGCCAGCAGTGCCCGACAGGGGGGGAAGACCCAGTACTTC. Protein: CASSARQGGKTQYF.

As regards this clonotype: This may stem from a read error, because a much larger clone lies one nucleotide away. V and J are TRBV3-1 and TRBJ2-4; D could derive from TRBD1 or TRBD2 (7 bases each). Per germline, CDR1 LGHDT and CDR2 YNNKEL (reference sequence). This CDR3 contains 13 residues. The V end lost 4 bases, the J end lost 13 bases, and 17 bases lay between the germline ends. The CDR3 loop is CASSLDREGKQYF. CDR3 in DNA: TGTGCCAGCAGCCTCGACAGGGAGGGGAAGCAGTACTTC. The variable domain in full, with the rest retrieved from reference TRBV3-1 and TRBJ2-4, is DTAVSQTPKYLVTQMGNDKSIKCEQNLGHDTMYWYKQDSKKFLKIMFSYNNKELIINETVPNRFSPKSPDKAHLNLHINSLELGDSAVYFCASSLDREGKQYFGAGTRLSVL.

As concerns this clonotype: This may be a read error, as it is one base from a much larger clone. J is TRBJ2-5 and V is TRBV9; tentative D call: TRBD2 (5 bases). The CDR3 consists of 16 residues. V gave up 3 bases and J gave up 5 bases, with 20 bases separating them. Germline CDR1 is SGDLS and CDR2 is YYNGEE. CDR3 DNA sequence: TGTGCCAGCAGCGACGGTGGGAGAAGGAATGGCGAGACCCAGTACTTC. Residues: CASSDGGRRNGETQYF. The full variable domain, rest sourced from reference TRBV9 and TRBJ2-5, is DSGVTQTPKHLITATGQRVTLRCSPRSGDLSVYWYQQSLDQGLQFLIQYYNGEERAKGNILERFSAQQFPDLHSELNLSSLELGDSALYFCASSDGGRRNGETQYFGPGTRLLVL.

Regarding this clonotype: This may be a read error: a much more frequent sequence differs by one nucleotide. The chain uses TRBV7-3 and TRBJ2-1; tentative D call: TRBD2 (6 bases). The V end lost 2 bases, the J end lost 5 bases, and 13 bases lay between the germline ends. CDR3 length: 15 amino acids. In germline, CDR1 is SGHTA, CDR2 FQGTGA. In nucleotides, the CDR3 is TGTGCCAGCAGCTTAGGTAGCGGTCTCAACAATGAGCAGTTCTTC. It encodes CASSLGSGLNNEQFF.

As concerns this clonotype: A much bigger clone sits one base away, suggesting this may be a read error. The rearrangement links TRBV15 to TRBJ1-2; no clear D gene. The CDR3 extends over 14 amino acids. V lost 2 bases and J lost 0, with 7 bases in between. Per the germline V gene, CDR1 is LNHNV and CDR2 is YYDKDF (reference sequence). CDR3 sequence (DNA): TGTGCCACCAGCAGAAGTGCAGCTAACTATGGCTACACCTTC. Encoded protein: CATSRSAANYGYTF.

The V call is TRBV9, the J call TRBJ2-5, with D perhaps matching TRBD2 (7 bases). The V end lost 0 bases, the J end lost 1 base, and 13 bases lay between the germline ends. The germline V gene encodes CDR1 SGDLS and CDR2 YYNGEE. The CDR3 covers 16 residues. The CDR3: CASSVGAGASQETQYF. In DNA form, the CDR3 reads TGTGCCAGCAGCGTAGGGGCGGGGGCTTCCCAAGAGACCCAGTACTTC. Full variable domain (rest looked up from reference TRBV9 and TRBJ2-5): DSGVTQTPKHLITATGQRVTLRCSPRSGDLSVYWYQQSLDQGLQFLIQYYNGEERAKGNILERFSAQQFPDLHSELNLSSLELGDSALYFCASSVGAGASQETQYFGPGTRLLVL.

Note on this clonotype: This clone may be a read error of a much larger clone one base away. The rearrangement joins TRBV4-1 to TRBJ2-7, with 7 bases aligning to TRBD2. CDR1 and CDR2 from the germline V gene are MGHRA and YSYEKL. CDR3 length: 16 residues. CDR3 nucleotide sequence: TGCGCCGGCAGCCAAGGGGCAGCGGGAACAACCTACGAGCAGTACTTC. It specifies CAGSQGAAGTTYEQYF.

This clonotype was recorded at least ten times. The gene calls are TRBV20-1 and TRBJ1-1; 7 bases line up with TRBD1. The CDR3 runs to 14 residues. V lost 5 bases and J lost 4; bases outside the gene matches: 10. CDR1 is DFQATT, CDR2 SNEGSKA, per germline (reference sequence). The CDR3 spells CSAGKTGPGTEAFF. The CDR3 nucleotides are TGCAGTGCTGGGAAGACAGGGCCTGGCACTGAAGCTTTCTTT.

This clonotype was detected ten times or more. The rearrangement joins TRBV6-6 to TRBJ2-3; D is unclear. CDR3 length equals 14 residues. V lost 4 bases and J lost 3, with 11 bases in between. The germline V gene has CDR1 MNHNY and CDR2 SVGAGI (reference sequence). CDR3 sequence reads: CASSSLGATDTQYF. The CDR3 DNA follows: TGTGCCAGCAGTTCTTTGGGCGCAACAGATACGCAGTATTTT.

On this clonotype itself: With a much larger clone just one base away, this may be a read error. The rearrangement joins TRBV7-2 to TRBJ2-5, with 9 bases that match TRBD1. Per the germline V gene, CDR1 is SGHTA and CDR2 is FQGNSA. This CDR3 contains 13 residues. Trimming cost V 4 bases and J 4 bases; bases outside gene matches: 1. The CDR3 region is CASSSDRGETQYF. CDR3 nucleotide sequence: TGTGCCAGCAGCTCGGACAGGGGAGAGACCCAGTACTTC.

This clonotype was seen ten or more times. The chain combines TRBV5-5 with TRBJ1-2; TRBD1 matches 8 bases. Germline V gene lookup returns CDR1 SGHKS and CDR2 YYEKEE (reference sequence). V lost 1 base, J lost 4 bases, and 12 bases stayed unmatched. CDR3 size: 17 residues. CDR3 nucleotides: TGTGCCAGCAGCTTGTGGCCCCAGGGGGCGCGAGGCTATGGCTACACCTTC. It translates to CASSLWPQGARGYGYTF. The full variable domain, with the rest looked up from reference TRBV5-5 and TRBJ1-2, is DAGVTQSPTHLIKTRGQQVTLRCSPISGHKSVSWYQQVLGQGPQFIFQYYEKEERGRGNFPDRFSARQFPNYSSELNVNALLLGDSALYLCASSLWPQGARGYGYTFGSGTRLTVV.

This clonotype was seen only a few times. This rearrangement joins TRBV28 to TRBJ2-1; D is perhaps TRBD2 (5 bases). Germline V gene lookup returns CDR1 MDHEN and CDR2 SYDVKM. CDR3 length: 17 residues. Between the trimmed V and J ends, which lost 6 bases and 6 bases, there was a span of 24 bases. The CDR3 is CASRVRGGSVVTNEQFF. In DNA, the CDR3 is TGTGCCAGCAGGGTCCGAGGCGGGTCCGTCGTCACCAATGAGCAGTTCTTC.

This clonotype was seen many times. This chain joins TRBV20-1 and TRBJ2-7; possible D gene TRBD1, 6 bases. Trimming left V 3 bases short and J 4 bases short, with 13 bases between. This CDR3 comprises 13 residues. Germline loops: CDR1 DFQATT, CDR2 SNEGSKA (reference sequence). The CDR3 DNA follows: TGCAGTGCTAGGGGCAGGGGTGTGTACGAGCAGTACTTC. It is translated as CSARGRGVYEQYF.

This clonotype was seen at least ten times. DNA of the CDR3: TGTGCCAGCAGCCCTGAGAGTGGCCACGAGCAGTACTTC. This encodes CASSPESGHEQYF. The chain is built from TRBV7-8 and TRBJ2-7; no clear D gene. The CDR3 has 13 residues. Germline V gene data show CDR1 as SGHVS and CDR2 as FQNEAQ. V was pared by 5 bases and J by 5 bases, with 13 bases between.

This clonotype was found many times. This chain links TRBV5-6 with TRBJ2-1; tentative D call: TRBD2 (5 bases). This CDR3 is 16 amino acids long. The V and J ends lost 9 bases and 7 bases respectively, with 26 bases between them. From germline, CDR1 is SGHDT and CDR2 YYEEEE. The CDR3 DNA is TGTGCCACACAACGTGACGAGGGTGAAGTAGAGAATGAGCAGTTCTTC. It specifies CATQRDEGEVENEQFF.

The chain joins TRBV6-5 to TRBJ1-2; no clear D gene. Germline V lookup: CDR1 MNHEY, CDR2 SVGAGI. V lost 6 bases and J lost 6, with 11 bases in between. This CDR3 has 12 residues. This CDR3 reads CASRETRDGYTF. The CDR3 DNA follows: TGTGCCAGCAGGGAGACTCGGGATGGCTACACCTTC.